A single T cell receptor beta chain is shown here with its context. Its antigen is still unknown. The CDR3 totals 15 residues. V was trimmed by 0 bases and J by 8 bases, leaving 20 bases between them. Germline V lookup: CDR1 GTSNPN, CDR2 SVGIG (reference sequence). It was into CD45RA+ naive and CD45RA-negative memory subsets that the CD4+ cells were split. These data are taken from a study of shared clonotypes between healthy human individuals. Notes on the study in general: Read depth was anticipated to influence clonotype sharing among donors.

Several immunoSEQ plates held equal portions of the genomic DNA taken from each subset. Some clones are missing from TCRdb's copy, which holds only in-frame ones; the method was immunoSEQ multiplex PCR. Altogether 2 million to 2.5 million clones are present, roughly 95% being singletons, with the ten largest covering about 0.13%. Sample: naive CD4+ T cells sorted from blood. Subset of the sample: CD45RA+ positively selected. J is TRBJ2-7 and V is TRBV30, with TRBD2 as a possible D gene (6 bases). This clonotype was obtained from a man aged 18 to 30 in good health. The CDR3 DNA reads TGTGCCTGGAGTGTACCGGGAGAGCTCTACGATAAGCAGTACTTC. This gives the protein CAWSVPGELYDKQYF.